This T cell receptor (beta chain) was found in a study of CD8 T cells in ankylosing spondylitis (dated by TCRdb to about 2017). With regard to the full study: The study profiled T cell receptor beta repertoires in healthy donors and ankylosing spondylitis patients to find disease-linked TCR variants. Peripheral blood samples were taken, and synovial fluid was additionally collected from ankylosing spondylitis patients. The whole study cohort included over a hundred healthy donors and 20 to 25 ankylosing spondylitis patients. What the authors observed across the whole study: Some motif variants were previously reported in synovial fluid and blood of reactive arthritis patients, suggesting common disease-initiation mechanisms. The disease-linked clones had a CD8+ phenotype and were found at relatively low frequencies in peripheral blood. The disease-linked clones were reported to be significantly enriched in matched synovial fluid samples from ankylosing spondylitis patients. A TCR beta motif made up of several highly homologous amino acid variants appeared to be characteristic of blood from ankylosing spondylitis patients.

Instrument on record: Illumina HiSeq 2500. TCR beta libraries were prepared by quantitative 5'-RACE with molecular barcodes. As for the original processing: To identify disease-linked TCR variants, a new computational method was used, one built on a probabilistic model of VDJ rearrangement. TCRdb reanalyzed the raw reads on its own, using fastp at Q25 for trimming and MiXCR for clone calling, and kept in-frame beta chains. Rows are combined by CDR3 protein, so each entry shows the most common genes and DNA. What appears here as the V and J calls and clone size reflects TCRdb's work, not the paper's. This sample gives hundreds of thousands of distinct CDR3 sequences in total; roughly 12% of them show up just once. Almost 7% of the sample is in the top ten clones. As encoded in the germline V gene, CDR1 is SNHLY while CDR2 is FYNNEI. The CDR3 numbers 13 residues from cysteine through phenylalanine. The kept DNA is CDR3 alone, 39 bases in frame from the first base. Between the V and J ends, shortened by 7 bases and 6 bases respectively, the junction contains 13 bases.

This clonotype was counted between two and nine times. This clone's antigen is unknown. No base qualities exist here, and no much larger clone lies one base off it. This sequence was found in a male donor with ankylosing spondylitis. Sample: blood, either unsorted or a sorted T cell fraction (not recorded which). The chain employs TRBV2 and TRBJ2-1; possibly the D gene is TRBD2, per 5 matching bases. The CDR3 protein sequence reads: CASTLAGPNEQFF. The bases read TGTGCCAGCACGCTGGCGGGCCCCAATGAGCAGTTCTTC.